The subject of this entry is one TCR beta chain. Its antigen target is currently unknown. Within one base of it there is no much larger clone, and no base qualities were kept. One collaborating source in Seattle enrolled patients during active infection and followed them longitudinally through the course of disease. Whole blood was collected in K2EDTA tubes by collaborating institutions according to the institutions' own protocols. For TCRbeta analysis, collaborators shipped samples in one of three forms: frozen whole blood, isolated PBMCs, or DNA extracted from either of those sample types. The data were taken from a study of blood T cell repertoires in COVID-19 (dated by TCRdb to 2020 to 2021). For context, the study as a whole: Samples covering the acute and convalescent phases of COVID-19 were provided by collaborators in the United States, Italy and Spain. A de-identified subject ID, COVID-19 status, age in years and sex were almost always included in the sample metadata. The material from the prospective study consisted of cDNA or gDNA derived from T cells, B-cell-depleted T cells, or PBMCs. The repertoires were released in a freely available public database intended as a resource for research on the immune response to SARS-CoV-2. Where HLA class I and class II types were available, the types were taken from metadata supplied by the sample provider, not from assay-based typing. The dataset comprised deeply sampled blood TCRbeta repertoires from subjects exposed to, actively infected with, or recovered from COVID-19. The samples were drawn from the first 160 participants of the ongoing ImmuneRACE study and from 1,254 subjects provided by 6 global collaborators.

Study-wide findings and limitations: The quantity of clinical and demographic metadata differed by source and by participant and was supplied without curation.

TCRbeta CDR3 regions were amplified from genomic DNA by means of the immunoSEQ Assay, a bias-controlled multiplex PCR. In the original analysis: Nucleated cell counts per sample were estimated from amplification of reference gene primers within the assay. To quantify the absolute abundance of each unique TCRbeta CDR3 rearrangement, sequence reads were collapsed and filtered. Productive Simpson clonality was computed per sample as the square root of Simpson's diversity index over productive rearrangements. Not all clones reach the TCRdb copy of this immuneACCESS table, which keeps in-frame sequences only. Checked studies attribute under half of the gap to unresolved V genes and leave the rest unexplained. The DNA was the basis for D and trimming; V, J and clone size are from that table. Counted in this sample were under 200,000 clones; around 85% of them appeared once. The ten largest clones take up over 9.5% of the sample.

V is cut back by 6 bases and J by 4 bases, with 9 bases in the junction unmatched. The CDR3 has 15 amino acids, counting the end cysteine and phenylalanine. The kept DNA is CDR3 alone, 45 bases in frame from the first base. The germline V gene encodes CDR1 LNHDA and CDR2 SQIVND (reference sequence). This receptor was obtained from a woman aged 60 to 75 with COVID-19, enrolled during active disease. The chain was built from TRBV19 and TRBJ1-2, with 9 junctional bases fitting TRBD1. Sequencing was done on a sample of peripheral blood. The CDR3 amino acid sequence is: CASRLPGQGVYGYTF. The nucleotides read TGTGCCAGTAGGCTCCCGGGACAGGGAGTCTATGGCTACACCTTC. With all but the CDR3 taken from the reference TRBV19 and TRBJ1-2 genes, the full variable domain is: DGGITQSPKYLFRKEGQNVTLSCEQNLNHDAMYWYRQDPGQGLRLIYYSQIVNDFQKGDIAEGYSVSREKKESFPLTVTSAQKNPTAFYLCASRLPGQGVYGYTFGSGTRLTVV.